What follows describes a single T cell receptor beta chain. What it recognizes is unknown. The data were obtained in a study of cytomegalovirus exposure and HLA in healthy donors. Study-wide results and caveats: Among TCR beta chains, those listed as cytomegalovirus-associated numbered about 150. Reportedly, cytomegalovirus status was diagnosed with high sensitivity and specificity.

CDR1 MDHEN and CDR2 SYDVKM come from the germline V gene. Trimming cost V 8 bases and J 8 bases, with 18 bases left between them. CDR3 length equals 13 residues. This table comes from immunoSEQ multiplex PCR, and its TCRdb copy is limited to in-frame clones, with some not included. The sample includes over 200,000 clones, about 91% of them seen just once. Sequencing input: PBMCs. The rearrangement links TRBV28 to TRBJ1-1, with D perhaps TRBD1 (6 bases). This clonotype was obtained from a woman between 18 and 29 years old in good health and CMV-seronegative. This CDR3 is CASQRGSQGEAFF. CDR3 sequence (DNA): TGTGCCAGCCAAAGGGGCTCGCAGGGGGAAGCTTTCTTT. Filled out from reference TRBV28 and TRBJ1-1, the complete variable domain reads DVKVTQSSRYLVKRTGEKVFLECVQDMDHENMFWYRQDPGLGLRLIYFSYDVKMKEKGDIPEGYSVSREKKERFSLILESASTNQTSMYLCASQRGSQGEAFFGQGTRLTVV.